The 26 T cell receptor beta chains in this list originate from one sample, sequenced in a study of CD8 T cells in Susac syndrome. With random hexamers, reverse transcription was performed on about 0.5 to 1 ug of RNA. TCRdb independently ran MiXCR on the immunoSEQ multiplex PCR reads; one entry per CDR3 protein. Among 95,000 to 150,000 distinct CDR3 sequences listed, just under 95% were seen once. Sequencing was carried out using CD8+ T cells from PBMCs. The source of these receptors is a human donor with Susac syndrome.

CDR3 sequence: CASSAGLYGYTF. DNA of the CDR3: TGTGCCAGCAGCGCCGGCCTCTATGGCTACACCTTC. The chain recombines TRBV9 with TRBJ1-2; no firm D call. The V gene lost 3 bases and the J gene lost 4 bases, with 7 bases spanning the gap. Germline V lookup: CDR1 SGDLS, CDR2 YYNGEE. The length of the CDR3 is 12 residues.

Only one count was recorded for this clonotype. J is TRBJ2-3 and V is TRBV9, with 8 bases fitting TRBD1. With 4 bases clipped from V and 3 bases from J, the junction kept 4 bases outside the gene matches. The CDR3 is 14 amino acids. Looked up from germline, CDR1 is SGDLS and CDR2 is YYNGEE. CDR3 bases: TGTGCCAGCAGCTCTAGGACAGGGACAGATACGCAGTATTTT. Translating gives CASSSRTGTDTQYF.

This chain links TRBV15 with TRBJ1-3; perhaps TRBD1 as D (5 bases). V lost 1 base and J 0 bases, leaving 13 bases between the germline ends. Germline assignment: CDR1 LNHNV and CDR2 YYDKDF (reference sequence). This CDR3 comprises 17 residues. This CDR3 is CATSRGIGESSGNTIYF. CDR3 DNA sequence: TGTGCCACCAGCAGAGGTATAGGGGAAAGCTCTGGAAACACCATATATTTT. Combining the CDR3 with reference TRBV15 and TRBJ1-3 gives the whole variable domain DAMVIQNPRYQVTQFGKPVTLSCSQTLNHNVMYWYQQKSSQAPKLLFHYYDKDFNNEADTPDNFQSRRPNTSFCFLDIRSPGLGDTAMYLCATSRGIGESSGNTIYFGEGSWLTVV.

The chain uses TRBV14 and TRBJ2-5; 7 bases align to TRBD1. The CDR3 is 16 residues long. V dropped 2 bases and J dropped 1; count of bases not matched to a gene: 7. Germline V gives CDR1 SGHDN, CDR2 FVKESK. The CDR3 coding sequence is TGTGCCAGCAGCCAACTAGGACAGGAGTCCCAAGAGACCCAGTACTTC. Amino acids: CASSQLGQESQETQYF.

The chain recombines TRBV5-4 with TRBJ1-1; 7 positions match TRBD1. Germline values: CDR1 SGHNT, CDR2 YYREEE (reference sequence). The junction had 5 bases not matched to a gene; V was cut back by 4 bases and J by 2 bases. This CDR3 region has 14 residues. CDR3 bases: TGTGCCAGCAGCGATCAGGGGGGCAACACTGAAGCTTTCTTT. This encodes CASSDQGGNTEAFF.

V gene TRBV7-6 combines with J gene TRBJ2-6; D unclear. Germline V CDR1 and CDR2: SGHVS, FNYEAQ. This CDR3 is 15 amino acids long. V dropped 5 bases and J dropped 2 bases, with 10 bases sitting between them. The CDR3 DNA reads as TGTGCCAGCAGCCCGTTTGGCACTGGGGCCAACGTCCTGACTTTC. The encoded protein is CASSPFGTGANVLTF.

The V gene is TRBV10-1, the J gene TRBJ2-7; TRBD1 matches 12 bases. This CDR3 spans 14 amino acids. CDR1 is WNHNN and CDR2 is SYGVQD in the germline V gene (reference sequence). Unmatched junction bases numbered 4, after V lost 4 bases and J lost 6 bases. The CDR3 here is CASSGGTGGIEQYF. For the CDR3, the DNA is TGCGCCAGCAGTGGAGGGACAGGGGGCATCGAGCAGTACTTC.

V is TRBV29-1 and J is TRBJ2-7; unclear D gene. Germline V lookup: CDR1 SQVTM, CDR2 ANQGSEA. The CDR3 is 14 amino acids. V lost 5 bases and J lost 2, with 16 bases in between. The CDR3 loop is CSVMTLSGTYEQYF. CDR3 nucleotide sequence: TGCAGCGTTATGACCCTTAGTGGGACCTACGAGCAGTACTTC.

The chain couples TRBV3-1 to TRBJ2-2; D possibly corresponds to TRBD1 (5 bases). V lost 0 bases to trimming and J lost 5 bases, with 7 bases between them. The CDR3 runs to 14 residues. Germline loops: CDR1 LGHDT, CDR2 YNNKEL (reference sequence). The CDR3 spells CASSQDRDTGELFF. CDR3 DNA: TGTGCCAGCAGCCAAGACAGGGATACCGGGGAGCTGTTTTTT.

This clonotype appeared once. This chain links TRBV19 with TRBJ2-1; D is uncertain. The CDR3 has 13 residues. V was trimmed by 3 bases and J by 4 bases, leaving 7 bases between them. The germline V gene encodes CDR1 LNHDA and CDR2 SQIVND (reference sequence). The DNA of the CDR3 is TGTGCCAGTAGTATTGTAGGGTACAATGAGCAGTTCTTC. The encoded protein is CASSIVGYNEQFF. The full variable domain, its missing parts supplied by reference TRBV19 and TRBJ2-1, is DGGITQSPKYLFRKEGQNVTLSCEQNLNHDAMYWYRQDPGQGLRLIYYSQIVNDFQKGDIAEGYSVSREKKESFPLTVTSAQKNPTAFYLCASSIVGYNEQFFGPGTRLTVL.

This rearrangement joins TRBV9 to TRBJ2-7; no clear D gene. Trimming pared 0 bases from V and 6 bases from J, leaving 13 bases between. The germline CDR1 and CDR2 sequences are SGDLS and YYNGEE. The CDR3 runs to 14 residues. The CDR3 sequence is CASSVEDLEREQYF. CDR3 nucleotides: TGTGCCAGCAGCGTAGAGGACCTCGAGCGCGAGCAGTACTTC.

The chain has TRBV29-1 and TRBJ1-2, with 7 bases identical to TRBD1. Germline CDR1 SQVTM, CDR2 ANQGSEA. The CDR3 totals 15 residues. Trimming removed 0 bases from V and 4 bases from J; junction bases left unmatched: 8. This chain's CDR3 is CSVEEGKAGGYGYTF. The CDR3 nucleotides are TGCAGCGTTGAAGAAGGAAAAGCAGGGGGCTATGGCTACACCTTC. The variable domain in full, with the rest retrieved from reference TRBV29-1 and TRBJ1-2, is SAVISQKPSRDICQRGTSLTIQCQVDSQVTMMFWYRQQPGQSLTLIATANQGSEATYESGFVIDKFPISRPNLTFSTLTVSNMSPEDSSIYLCSVEEGKAGGYGYTFGSGTRLTVV.

The chain recombines TRBV25-1 with TRBJ1-1; tentative D call: TRBD1 (5 bases). The CDR3 has 15 residues. Trimming took 2 bases from V and 5 from J, leaving 15 bases between them. The germline V gene encodes CDR1 MGHDK and CDR2 SYGVNS. The CDR3 region has the DNA TGTGCCAGCAGTGAAAGCAGGACACATCAGACTGAAGCTTTCTTT. It yields the protein CASSESRTHQTEAFF.

The chain is built from TRBV12-3 or TRBV12-4 and TRBJ2-7, with D possibly TRBD2 on 5 matching bases. The CDR3 is 13 amino acids. V was trimmed by 7 bases and J by 3 bases, leaving 13 bases between them. CDR3 coding DNA: TGTGCCAGCACCCGAAGCGGAATCTACGAGCAGTACTTC. It specifies CASTRSGIYEQYF.

J is TRBJ2-7 and V is TRBV7-9, with TRBD1 matching 8 bases. V was clipped by 8 bases and J by 7 bases; unmatched bases: 10. The CDR3 runs to 13 residues. Germline CDR1 is SEHNR and CDR2 is FQNEAQ (reference sequence). CDR3 nucleotides: TGTGCCAGCGGTGGGGACAGGACAGGGGAGCAGTACTTC. It translates to CASGGDRTGEQYF.

This clonotype was seen only a few times. The chain recombines TRBV19 with TRBJ2-1; D unresolved. V lost 6 bases and J lost 5, with 2 bases in between. The CDR3 sequence is 10 residues long. Looked up from germline, CDR1 is LNHDA and CDR2 is SQIVND (reference sequence). The CDR3 sequence is CASSDNEQFF. CDR3 in DNA: TGTGCCAGTAGCGACAATGAGCAGTTCTTC.

The rearrangement joins TRBV15 to TRBJ2-4; 7 bases are shared with TRBD2. The germline CDR1 and CDR2 sequences are LNHNV and YYDKDF (reference sequence). V was pared by 0 bases and J by 6 bases, with 5 bases of the junction left unmatched. The CDR3 spans 15 residues. DNA for the CDR3: TGTGCCACCAGCAGAGATCGGACTAGGGGAAACATTCAGTACTTC. It yields the protein CATSRDRTRGNIQYF.

V is TRBV7-9 and J is TRBJ1-4; TRBD1 matches at 7 bases. Germline V lookup: CDR1 SEHNR, CDR2 FQNEAQ (reference sequence). After removal of 5 bases from V and 5 bases from J, the junction contained 11 bases not matched to a gene. This CDR3 is 16 amino acids long. CDR3 in DNA: TGTGCCAGCAGCCCCCGGGGGGGGGACAGAAATGAAAAACTGTTTTTT. It translates to CASSPRGGDRNEKLFF.

This clonotype was counted only a few times. The DNA of the CDR3 is TGTGCCAGCAGTCACGACAGCTACGAGCAGTACTTC. Translating gives CASSHDSYEQYF. The chain is built from TRBV6-6 and TRBJ2-7, with TRBD1 as a possible D gene (5 bases). This CDR3 comprises 12 residues. The germline V and J ends were trimmed by 5 bases and 3 bases, with 8 bases remaining between them. Germline values: CDR1 MNHNY, CDR2 SVGAGI (reference sequence).

The rearrangement uses TRBV29-1 and TRBJ2-3, with 8 bases aligning to TRBD1. Germline V gene lookup returns CDR1 SQVTM and CDR2 ANQGSEA. CDR3 length equals 14 residues. V shed 6 bases, J shed 2 bases, and the junction held 7 bases outside the gene matches. The CDR3 spells CSVPDRGFTDTQYF. CDR3 nucleotide sequence: TGCAGCGTGCCTGACAGGGGATTCACAGATACGCAGTATTTT.

The gene calls are TRBV4-1 and TRBJ2-7; TRBD2 is a possible D gene (6 bases). The ends were cut back, 1 base at V and 3 bases at J, with 10 bases in the middle. The germline V gene encodes CDR1 MGHRA and CDR2 YSYEKL. CDR3 size: 14 residues. In DNA, the CDR3 is TGCGCCAGCAGCCAAGTCGGGCGGGACTACGAGCAGTACTTC. Translated, it gives CASSQVGRDYEQYF.

This chain links TRBV6-1 with TRBJ2-5, with a possible D match to TRBD1 (6 bases). V lost 5 bases and J 1 base, leaving 20 bases between the germline ends. From germline, CDR1 is MNHNS and CDR2 SASEGT. The CDR3 is 17 amino acids. The CDR3, as DNA: TGTGCCAGCAGTCTTGGGGGCCTCGGCAGCGTCCAAGAGACCCAGTACTTC. This gives the protein CASSLGGLGSVQETQYF.

The chain uses TRBV9 and TRBJ2-7; D is uncertain. Germline V CDR1 and CDR2: SGDLS, YYNGEE. The CDR3 is 13 amino acids. The V gene lost 0 bases and the J gene lost 0 bases, with 4 bases spanning the gap. CDR3 coding DNA: TGTGCCAGCAGCGTAGCTAGCTCCTACGAGCAGTACTTC. It codes for CASSVASSYEQYF.

The V and J genes are TRBV7-2 and TRBJ2-2; 7 bases are a match to TRBD2. Germline V gene lookup returns CDR1 SGHTA and CDR2 FQGNSA. J was trimmed by 0 bases and V by 4 bases; bases with no gene match: 5. The CDR3 has 16 residues. CDR3 loop: CASSSLAGANTGELFF. CDR3 coding DNA: TGTGCCAGCAGCTCCCTTGCGGGGGCGAACACCGGGGAGCTGTTTTTT.

The chain recombines TRBV30 with TRBJ2-7; D is possibly TRBD1 (6 bases). Trimming stripped 0 bases from V and 0 bases from J, with 9 bases between. The germline V gene encodes CDR1 GTSNPN and CDR2 SVGIG (reference sequence). The CDR3 is 14 residues long. The CDR3 loop is CAWSVQGTSYEQYF. The DNA for the CDR3 is TGTGCCTGGAGTGTACAGGGTACCTCCTACGAGCAGTACTTC.

This chain uses TRBV6-1 with TRBJ2-3; 8 bases map to TRBD2. The V gene's germline CDR1 is MNHNS and CDR2 SASEGT. V shed 3 bases and J 0 bases; nucleotides not matched to a gene: 5. The CDR3 is made up of 16 amino acids. The CDR3 DNA follows: TGTGCCAGCAGTGAGATAGCGGGGATTAGCACAGATACGCAGTATTTT. Translation gives CASSEIAGISTDTQYF.